These T cell receptor beta chains were read from a single sample in a study of CD8 T cells in ankylosing spondylitis. TCRdb itself ran the 5' RACE reads through MiXCR, one entry per CDR3 protein. The sample has 150,000 to 200,000 distinct CDR3 sequences; approximately 18% are singletons. Input material: blood, either unsorted or a sorted T cell fraction (not recorded which). The receptors shown here come from a male donor between 5 and 29 years old with ankylosing spondylitis or in good health (not recorded which). Both conserved end residues are part of each CDR3. A D gene is named only where the DNA matches it firmly. Not all rows give a size; the values are once, few, many and, for expanded clones, a class.

clone size	V gene	CDR3 length	D gene	J gene	CDR3 DNA	CDR3 protein
many	TRBV18	15	-	TRBJ2-6	TGTGCCAGCTCAACACAGGGTCGTGGGGCCAACGTCCTGACTTTC	CASSTQGRGANVLTF
many	TRBV4-2	16	-	TRBJ2-5	TGTGCCAGCAGCCAAGATGCCCCTGGGCAGCAAGAGACCCAGTACTTC	CASSQDAPGQQETQYF
many	TRBV7-3	13	TRBD2	TRBJ2-3	TGTGCCAGCAGCTTAGCGGGAGAGGCTACGCAGTATTTT	CASSLAGEATQYF
many	TRBV9	15	TRBD1	TRBJ2-7	TGTGCCAGCAGCGCCAATCGACAGGGGGCTTACGAGCAGTACTTC	CASSANRQGAYEQYF
many	TRBV15	14	TRBD1	TRBJ2-1	TGTGCCACCAGCCGCAGGACAGGGGACAATGAGCAGTTCTTC	CATSRRTGDNEQFF
many	TRBV7-3	12	TRBD1	TRBJ2-3	TGTGCCAGCAGCTCGACAGGGGAACCGCAGTATTTT	CASSSTGEPQYF
many	TRBV5-5	15	-	TRBJ2-2	TGTGCCAGCAGCCTAACCGGCCTTGGGGCCGGGGAGCTGTTTTTT	CASSLTGLGAGELFF
many	TRBV20-1	16	TRBD1	TRBJ2-1	TGCAGTGCTAGAGAGAACCGGGACAGGGGTTCGAATGAGCAGTTCTTC	CSARENRDRGSNEQFF
many	TRBV7-2	13	-	TRBJ2-7	TGTGCCAGCAGCCCAGTCCGGGGCCGCGAGCAGTACTTC	CASSPVRGREQYF
many	TRBV24-1	15	-	TRBJ2-1	TGTGCCACCAGTGACCCGAATAGAAGTTACAATGAGCAGTTCTTC	CATSDPNRSYNEQFF
many	TRBV12-3/TRBV12-4	15	TRBD2	TRBJ2-1	TGTGCCAGCAGTTCCCTAGCGGGAGGGTACAATGAGCAGTTCTTC	CASSSLAGGYNEQFF
many	TRBV29-1	15	TRBD1	TRBJ2-2	TGCAGCGCCGGAAACAGGGGCCCGAACACCGGGGAGCTGTTTTTT	CSAGNRGPNTGELFF
few	TRBV12-3/TRBV12-4	14	-	TRBJ2-2	TGTGCGGGGGCGGGGCCCTCTCCAAGTGGGGAGCTGTTTTTT	CAGAGPSPSGELFF
many	TRBV5-1	17	TRBD1	TRBJ1-2	TGCGCCAGCAGCCCCGGGACAGGGGCTGTCGAGGACTATGGCTACACCTTC	CASSPGTGAVEDYGYTF
-	TRBV29-1	18	TRBD1	TRBJ2-1	TGCAGCGTTGGATCCTCCATTAAGACAGGGAACTCCTACAATGAGCAGTTCTTC	CSVGSSIKTGNSYNEQFF
-	TRBV7-6	15	TRBD1	TRBJ2-1	TGTGCCAGCAGCATAAGCCGGGACAGAGGCCATGAGCAGTTCTTC	CASSISRDRGHEQFF
many	TRBV18	12	-	TRBJ1-1	TGTGCCAGCTCACGGGCGAACACTGAAGCTTTCTTT	CASSRANTEAFF
many	TRBV12-3/TRBV12-4	12	-	TRBJ2-1	TGTGCCAGCAGCCCCGGGTGGGGGGAGCAGTTCTTC	CASSPGWGEQFF
many	TRBV29-1	12	-	TRBJ2-7	TGCAGCGCCCGACAGACACTAGGCGAGCAGTACTTC	CSARQTLGEQYF
many	TRBV5-1	14	-	TRBJ2-7	TGCGCCAGCAGCTTAGAGATAGGACCCTACGAGCAGTACTTC	CASSLEIGPYEQYF
many	TRBV20-1	11	TRBD1	TRBJ1-2	TGCAGTGCGACGGACAGGGCGGGCTACACCTTC	CSATDRAGYTF
many	TRBV20-1	13	TRBD1	TRBJ1-3	TGCAGTGCATTCGGACAGGGGGGAAACACCATATATTTT	CSAFGQGGNTIYF
many	TRBV14	16	TRBD1	TRBJ1-2	TGTGCCAGCAGCCCCGGGACAGGGGGCTTGGGCTATGGCTACACCTTC	CASSPGTGGLGYGYTF
many	TRBV7-8	16	TRBD1	TRBJ2-1	TGTGCCAGCAGCGGCCGACAGGGGGTCTCCTACAATGAGCAGTTCTTC	CASSGRQGVSYNEQFF
many	TRBV4-2	15	-	TRBJ2-5	TGTGCCAGCAGCCAAGAATTTTACGGGCAAGAGACCCAGTACTTC	CASSQEFYGQETQYF
many	TRBV29-1	12	TRBD1	TRBJ1-1	TGCAGCGTAACAGGGGGAGGTTGGGAAGCTTTCTTT	CSVTGGGWEAFF
-	TRBV20-1	15	TRBD1	TRBJ1-4	TGCAGTGCTAGACCCCCCGGGACAGCAAATGAAAAACTGTTTTTT	CSARPPGTANEKLFF
few	TRBV15	16	-	TRBJ1-1	TGTGCCACCAGCAGAGATCGTTCCGTTTTGAACACTGAAGCTTTCTTT	CATSRDRSVLNTEAFF
few	TRBV12-3/TRBV12-4	12	-	TRBJ2-1	TGTGCCACCAGTCAAACCGAAGGTGAGCAGTTCTTC	CATSQTEGEQFF
many	TRBV12-3/TRBV12-4	14	TRBD2	TRBJ2-1	TGTGCCAGCAGTAGGACTAGCGGGACGAATGAGCAGTTCTTC	CASSRTSGTNEQFF
many	TRBV2	14	TRBD2	TRBJ2-1	TGTGCCAGCAGTTCTCGCGGGAGTAGGAATGAGCAGTTCTTC	CASSSRGSRNEQFF
many	TRBV7-2	13	-	TRBJ2-3	TGTGCCAGCAGCCCGAGGCAGACAGATACGCAGTATTTT	CASSPRQTDTQYF
many	TRBV12-3/TRBV12-4	14	TRBD1	TRBJ2-5	TGTGCCAGCAGTTTTCAGGGGGCGAGGGAGACCCAGTACTTC	CASSFQGARETQYF
many	TRBV20-1	18	TRBD2	TRBJ2-1	TGCAGTGCGCCCGGGGGGGGGATTAGCGGGAGCTCCTACAATGAGCAGTTCTTC	CSAPGGGISGSSYNEQFF
-	TRBV18	13	-	TRBJ2-7	TGTGCCAGCTCACCTCCGGAACATTACGAGCAGTACTTC	CASSPPEHYEQYF
many	TRBV5-6	14	-	TRBJ2-2	TGTGCCAGCAGCTTGGGACCGACAACCGGGGAGCTGTTTTTT	CASSLGPTTGELFF
-	TRBV11-3	17	TRBD2	TRBJ2-1	TGTGCCAGCAGCTTGGGACTAGCGGCAAGCTCCTACAATGAGCAGTTCTTC	CASSLGLAASSYNEQFF
-	TRBV29-1	14	-	TRBJ1-5	TGCAGCGTTGTTGTGGATGGGAGCAATCAGCCCCAGCATTTT	CSVVVDGSNQPQHF
many	TRBV5-1	12	-	TRBJ2-1	TGCGCCAGCAGACAGCCCGATGCTGAGCAGTTCTTC	CASRQPDAEQFF
many	TRBV4-3	13	-	TRBJ2-1	TGCGCCAGCAAATCGGGCCCTGATACTGAGCAGTTCTTC	CASKSGPDTEQFF
many	TRBV7-7	13	-	TRBJ2-5	TGTGCCAGCAGCCCAAGGATCGGGGAGACCCAGTACTTC	CASSPRIGETQYF
-	TRBV20-1	12	-	TRBJ2-7	TGCAGTGCTAGCCAACCACCCTACGAGCAGTACTTC	CSASQPPYEQYF
many	TRBV20-1	16	TRBD2	TRBJ2-1	TGCAGTGCTACTCCAGGGACTAGCGGGAATTACAATGAGCAGTTCTTC	CSATPGTSGNYNEQFF
many	TRBV7-2	14	-	TRBJ2-3	TGTGCCAGCAGCTTACGGCCAGTGCCTGATACGCAGTATTTT	CASSLRPVPDTQYF
many	TRBV12-3/TRBV12-4	15	-	TRBJ2-2	TGTGCCAGCAGTACACCCTTTGGGACCGCCGGGGAGCTGTTTTTT	CASSTPFGTAGELFF
-	TRBV9	14	-	TRBJ2-3	TGTGCCAGCAGCGCCGGGCCCCTCGGGGATACGCAGTATTTT	CASSAGPLGDTQYF
-	TRBV24-1	14	TRBD1	TRBJ2-7	TGTGCCACCAAGGACAGGCCCCGCTCCTACGAGCAGTACTTC	CATKDRPRSYEQYF
many	TRBV10-3	12	-	TRBJ2-1	TGTGCCATCAGTGGCCCAGCGGAAGAGCAGTTCTTC	CAISGPAEEQFF
many	TRBV15	14	-	TRBJ2-7	TGTGCCACCAGCAGAGATGGGCTGATTTACGAGCAGTACTTC	CATSRDGLIYEQYF
many	TRBV6-1	16	-	TRBJ1-5	TGTGCCAGCAGTGGAGGACCCAGAGTTGGCAATCAGCCCCAGCATTTT	CASSGGPRVGNQPQHF
-	TRBV29-1	15	-	TRBJ2-1	TGCAGCGTTGAAAACCACAGGGTGAACGACAATGAGCAGTTCTTC	CSVENHRVNDNEQFF
many	TRBV14	17	-	TRBJ2-6	TGTGCCAGCAGCCTCTTAAGGGCCAGCTCTGGGGCCAACGTCCTGACTTTC	CASSLLRASSGANVLTF
-	TRBV20-1	14	TRBD2	TRBJ2-1	TGCAGTGCTAGAGATAAGTATGGCGGGAGGCCACAGTTCTTC	CSARDKYGGRPQFF
few	TRBV11-3	13	-	TRBJ2-1	TGTGCCAGCAGCTTAGATGCGGTCTTCGAGCAGTTCTTC	CASSLDAVFEQFF
-	TRBV4-1	14	TRBD1	TRBJ2-1	TGCGCCAGCAGCCACAGGGGGAAGGACAATGAGCAGTTCTTC	CASSHRGKDNEQFF
many	TRBV11-2	15	-	TRBJ2-1	TGTGCCAGCAGCCCACCTAGGGGAAAATCCGATGAGCAGTTCTTC	CASSPPRGKSDEQFF
few	TRBV25-1	15	TRBD2	TRBJ2-1	TGTGCCAGCAGTGAATTCGGGGGGGCGAGGCGTGAGCAGTTCTTC	CASSEFGGARREQFF
once	TRBV6-1	13	-	TRBJ2-5	TGTGCCAGCAGTGAAGTGGTGAGAGAGACCCAGTACTTC	CASSEVVRETQYF
many	TRBV5-4	15	-	TRBJ2-1	TGTGCCAGCGGATCTCAGCGTAGCTCCTACAATGAGCAGTTCTTC	CASGSQRSSYNEQFF